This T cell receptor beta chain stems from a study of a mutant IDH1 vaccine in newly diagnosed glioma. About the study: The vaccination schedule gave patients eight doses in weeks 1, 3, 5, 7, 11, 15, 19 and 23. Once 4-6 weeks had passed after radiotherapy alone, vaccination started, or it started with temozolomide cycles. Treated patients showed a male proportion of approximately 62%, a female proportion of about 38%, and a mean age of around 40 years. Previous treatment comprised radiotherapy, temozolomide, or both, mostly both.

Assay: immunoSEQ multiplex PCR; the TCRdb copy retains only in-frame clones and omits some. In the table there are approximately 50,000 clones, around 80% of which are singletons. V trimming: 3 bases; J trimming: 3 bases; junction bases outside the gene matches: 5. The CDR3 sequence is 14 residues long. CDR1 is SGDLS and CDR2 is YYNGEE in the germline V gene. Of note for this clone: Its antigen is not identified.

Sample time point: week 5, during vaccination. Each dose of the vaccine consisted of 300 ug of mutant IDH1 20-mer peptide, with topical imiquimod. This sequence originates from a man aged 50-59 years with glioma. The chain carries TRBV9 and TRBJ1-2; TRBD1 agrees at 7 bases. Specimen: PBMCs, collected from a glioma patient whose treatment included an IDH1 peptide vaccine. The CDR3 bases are TGTGCCAGCAGCGAGAGCGGACAGGACTATGGCTACACCTTC. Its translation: CASSESGQDYGYTF.